This entry lists 26 T cell receptor beta chains sequenced from one sample in a study of T cells in Graves' hyperthyroidism and ophthalmopathy. The CDR3 regions of TCR beta were amplified from RNA transcripts. TCR CDR3 regions were first amplified by RT-PCR with HTBI primers. TCRdb ran MiXCR on the multiplex PCR reads and lists one entry per CDR3 protein. The table has around 190,000 distinct CDR3 sequences, about a sixth seen once. Sample: blood. These receptors were taken from a woman between 45 and 65 years old with Graves' hyperthyroidism.

This clonotype was detected ten times or more. J is TRBJ1-5 and V is TRBV15; 9 bases fit TRBD1. Germline V gene lookup returns CDR1 LNHNV and CDR2 YYDKDF (reference sequence). The J segment lost 6 bases and the V segment lost 3 bases, leaving 6 bases of the junction unmatched. This CDR3 comprises 15 residues. Written as DNA, the CDR3 is TGTGCCACCAGCAGCCCGGGACAGGGAGCTCAGCCCCAGCATTTT. It encodes CATSSPGQGAQPQHF.

This clonotype was recorded many times. The chain joins TRBV20-1 to TRBJ1-4; 7 bases map to TRBD1. The V gene end was trimmed by 5 bases and the J gene end by 2 bases; junction bases not matched to a gene: 5. CDR1 DFQATT and CDR2 SNEGSKA come from the germline V gene (reference sequence). The CDR3 spans 14 residues. The CDR3, as DNA: TGCAGTGCTTTAGGGGGCAGTACTAATGAAAAACTGTTTTTT. This encodes CSALGGSTNEKLFF.

This clonotype occurred many times. This chain connects TRBV18 to TRBJ2-2; D not certain. Germline V CDR1 and CDR2: KGHSH, LQKENI. This CDR3 is built from 13 residues. Trimming stripped 1 base from V and 6 bases from J, with 6 bases between. Written as DNA, the CDR3 is TGTGCCAGCTCACCACAGGTTGCCGGGGAGCTGTTTTTT. Its protein product is CASSPQVAGELFF.

J is TRBJ2-7 and V is TRBV7-2, with TRBD2 matching over 9 bases. The CDR3 has 14 residues. The ends lost 3 bases at V and 7 bases at J; junction bases unmatched: 7. The germline V gene has CDR1 SGHTA and CDR2 FQGNSA. Here the CDR3 DNA reads TGTGCCAGCAGCTTCGGTTCTAGCGGGGTTGAGCAGTACTTC. This sequence encodes CASSFGSSGVEQYF.

The chain carries TRBV2 and TRBJ1-2; perhaps TRBD1 as D (6 bases). Trimming removed 1 base from V and 3 bases from J, with 12 bases in between. Germline CDR1 reads SNHLY; CDR2 reads FYNNEI. The CDR3 contains 15 residues. As DNA, the CDR3 is TGTGCCAGCAGTGAAGAAGGGGGTGGAGACTATGGCTACACCTTC. It yields the protein CASSEEGGGDYGYTF.

V is TRBV11-2 and J is TRBJ2-3; D tentatively reads TRBD1 or TRBD2 (5 bases each). This CDR3 region has 14 residues. Trimming shortened V by 5 bases and J by 4 bases, and 13 bases separated the two germline ends. Germline V CDR1 and CDR2: SGHAT, FQNNGV. CDR3 protein: CASSGDPGADTQYF. The CDR3 DNA reads as TGTGCCAGCAGCGGGGACCCCGGGGCAGATACGCAGTATTTT.

This clonotype showed up many times. The chain links TRBV6-1 to TRBJ2-7, with 8 nucleotides matching TRBD1. Trimming removed 8 bases from V and 6 bases from J; junction bases left unmatched: 3. In germline, CDR1 is MNHNS, CDR2 SASEGT. The CDR3 covers 11 residues. This CDR3 is CASGQGPEQYF. CDR3 nucleotide sequence: TGTGCCAGCGGACAGGGACCCGAGCAGTACTTC.

This clonotype was seen at least ten times. The V call is TRBV7-3, the J call TRBJ2-1, with D perhaps given as TRBD1 or TRBD2 (5 bases each). The CDR3 sequence is 15 residues long. Trimming took 2 bases from V and 9 from J, leaving 17 bases between them. The germline V gene encodes CDR1 SGHTA and CDR2 FQGTGA. CDR3 residues: CASSLGDRPWGEQFF. CDR3 sequence (DNA): TGTGCCAGCAGCTTAGGGGACCGCCCGTGGGGTGAGCAGTTCTTC.

This clonotype was seen repeatedly, ten times or more. The genes are TRBV20-1 and TRBJ2-3; D is unclear. CDR3 length: 13 amino acids. V was shortened by 3 bases and J by 1 base, with 8 bases between the two germline ends. Germline CDR1 and CDR2: DFQATT and SNEGSKA (reference sequence). The CDR3 region has the DNA TGCAGTGCTAGTCCCTTTGGCACAGATACGCAGTATTTT. Protein product: CSASPFGTDTQYF.

This clonotype occurred a few times. The genes are TRBV12-5 and TRBJ1-5; the D gene is possibly TRBD1 (5 bases). V lost 3 bases and J 7 bases, leaving 10 bases between the germline ends. The CDR3 has 13 residues. Per germline, CDR1 LGHNT and CDR2 FRNRAP. The DNA for the CDR3 is TGTGCTAGTGGTTTTTGGGGGGACCAGCCCCAGCATTTT. This translates into CASGFWGDQPQHF.

The sample holds many counts of this clonotype. This sequence joins TRBV5-1 and TRBJ2-1; perhaps TRBD2 as D (5 bases). This CDR3 contains 12 residues. The germline V gene has CDR1 SGHRS and CDR2 YFSETQ. Trimming took off 4 bases at V and 8 bases at J, with 10 bases between the two ends. CDR3 loop: CASSQLGDEQFF. The CDR3 nucleotides read TGCGCCAGCAGCCAACTAGGCGATGAGCAGTTCTTC.

This clonotype was seen repeatedly, ten times or more. This CDR3 reads CASSVTGGTEAFF. CDR3 DNA sequence: TGTGCCAGCAGTGTAACGGGGGGAACTGAAGCTTTCTTT. The chain has TRBV25-1 and TRBJ1-1, with a possible D match to TRBD1 (5 bases). Germline CDR1 and CDR2: MGHDK and SYGVNS. The CDR3 runs to 13 residues. Trimming shortened V by 4 bases and J by 5 bases, and 11 bases separated the two germline ends. The full variable domain, with the rest looked up from reference TRBV25-1 and TRBJ1-1, is EADIYQTPRYLVIGTGKKITLECSQTMGHDKMYWYQQDPGMELHLIHYSYGVNSTEKGDLSSESTVSRIRTEHFPLTLESARPSHTSQYLCASSVTGGTEAFFGQGTRLTVV.

The sample holds many counts of this clonotype. V and J are TRBV11-3 and TRBJ1-2; D is undetermined. Per germline, CDR1 SGHNT and CDR2 YENEEA. This CDR3 spans 12 amino acids. Trimming shortened V by 2 bases and J by 6 bases, and 7 bases separated the two germline ends. In DNA, the CDR3 is TGTGCCAGCAGCTTAAGCCGAGATGGCTACACCTTC. This sequence encodes CASSLSRDGYTF.

This clonotype was counted at least ten times. V gene TRBV11-3 combines with J gene TRBJ2-1, with 7 nucleotides matching TRBD2. Germline assignment: CDR1 SGHNT and CDR2 YENEEA. V dropped 3 bases and J dropped 1; count of bases not matched to a gene: 12. The CDR3 is 18 residues long. The CDR3 protein is CASSLIPKTSRSYNEQFF. The CDR3 DNA reads TGTGCCAGCAGCTTGATCCCTAAGACTAGCCGTTCCTACAATGAGCAGTTCTTC.

This clonotype was recorded at least ten times. The gene calls are TRBV7-8 and TRBJ1-5; D is uncertain. V lost 2 bases, J lost 0 bases, and 11 bases lay in between. The CDR3 sequence is 16 residues long. Germline-derived CDR1 and CDR2 are SGHVS and FQNEAQ. CDR3 sequence: CASSLLAHYSNQPQHF. CDR3 bases: TGTGCCAGCAGCTTATTGGCGCATTATAGCAATCAGCCCCAGCATTTT.

This clonotype was observed many times. This chain joins TRBV12-5 and TRBJ2-7; 7 bases agree with TRBD1. The V and J ends lost 4 bases and 7 bases, in that order; junction bases with no gene match: 10. The CDR3 extends over 14 amino acids. The germline V gene has CDR1 LGHNT and CDR2 FRNRAP. CDR3 residues: CASGSSDRAGEQYF. CDR3 nucleotides: TGTGCTAGTGGTTCCTCAGACAGGGCTGGGGAGCAGTACTTC.

This clonotype was picked up many times. This rearrangement joins TRBV4-1 to TRBJ2-2, with D perhaps matching TRBD2 (6 bases). Deletions cut 0 bases from V and 4 bases from J, with 15 bases between. The CDR3 is made up of 17 amino acids. CDR1 and CDR2 from the germline V gene are MGHRA and YSYEKL. The CDR3 DNA reads as TGCGCCAGCAGCCAAGAGTACGAGGGAGGTGGCACCGGGGAGCTGTTTTTT. Amino acids: CASSQEYEGGGTGELFF.

At least ten counts were recorded for this clonotype. The chain employs TRBV11-2 and TRBJ2-5, with D tentatively TRBD2 (5 bases). Germline CDR1 reads SGHAT; CDR2 reads FQNNGV. V shed 1 base and J shed 5 bases, with 14 bases lying between them. This CDR3 has 15 amino acids. The CDR3 coding sequence is TGTGCCAGCAGCTTAGGACCCGACCGCGGGGAGACCCAGTACTTC. It is translated as CASSLGPDRGETQYF.

The chain employs TRBV20-1 and TRBJ2-7, with D possibly being TRBD2 (5 bases). The CDR3 extends over 13 amino acids. Germline loops: CDR1 DFQATT, CDR2 SNEGSKA (reference sequence). The V end lost 5 bases, the J end lost 3 bases, and 14 bases lay between the germline ends. In DNA, the CDR3 is TGCAGTGCTCTCAGGACTCAGAACTACGAGCAGTACTTC. Residues: CSALRTQNYEQYF.

This clonotype was detected ten times or more. The chain is built from TRBV6-1 and TRBJ2-5; no definite D call. The CDR3 totals 13 residues. V was shortened by 8 bases and J by 5 bases, with 15 bases between the two germline ends. Germline V gene lookup returns CDR1 MNHNS and CDR2 SASEGT. The CDR3 DNA reads TGTGCCAGCTTTTTGACGTTGGGGGAGACCCAGTACTTC. Translation: CASFLTLGETQYF.

This clonotype was counted ten times or more. The chain couples TRBV12-3 or TRBV12-4 to TRBJ1-5; 8 bases line up with TRBD1. The trim removed 6 bases at V and 2 bases at J, leaving 6 bases unmatched. The CDR3 length is 15 residues. CDR3 DNA sequence: TGTGCCAGCAGACCGACAGGGGAGGGCAATCAGCCCCAGCATTTT. Its protein is CASRPTGEGNQPQHF.

In its sample, this clonotype was seen many times. V is TRBV20-1 and J is TRBJ2-3; 13 bases fit TRBD2. J lost 5 bases, V lost 3 bases, and 5 bases had no gene match. Germline CDR1 is DFQATT and CDR2 is SNEGSKA (reference sequence). The CDR3 is made up of 15 amino acids. As DNA, the CDR3 is TGCAGTGCTAGCTTACTAGCGGGAGGGGGAGATACGCAGTATTTT. Its protein product is CSASLLAGGGDTQYF.

This clonotype is a singleton in its sample. The rearrangement uses TRBV11-2 and TRBJ2-1, with TRBD2 matching 14 bases. The CDR3 extends over 18 amino acids. The germline V gene has CDR1 SGHAT and CDR2 FQNNGV. The J segment lost 1 base and the V segment lost 4 bases, leaving 6 bases of the junction unmatched. For the CDR3, the DNA is TGTGCCAGCAGCTCGGGACTAGCGGGAGAATGGTCCTACAATGAGCAGTTCTTC. Encoded protein: CASSSGLAGEWSYNEQFF. Looking up the rest from reference TRBV11-2 and TRBJ2-1 gives the full variable domain: EAGVAQSPRYKIIEKRQSVAFWCNPISGHATLYWYQQILGQGPKLLIQFQNNGVVDDSQLPKDRFSAERLKGVDSTLKIQPAKLEDSAVYLCASSSGLAGEWSYNEQFFGPGTRLTVL.

This clonotype was recorded at least ten times. The chain carries TRBV5-1 and TRBJ2-1; D is undetermined. The CDR3 loop spans 13 amino acids. Per germline, CDR1 SGHRS and CDR2 YFSETQ. Trimming removed 3 bases from V and 7 bases from J, with 11 bases in between. In DNA, the CDR3 is TGCGCCAGCAGCTCGGACGGCAAAAATGAGCAGTTCTTC. This gives the protein CASSSDGKNEQFF.

V gene TRBV7-2 combines with J gene TRBJ2-7; TRBD1 matches at 10 bases. The CDR3 totals 15 residues. Germline CDR1 reads SGHTA; CDR2 reads FQGNSA. The J segment lost 6 bases and the V segment lost 5 bases, leaving 10 bases of the junction unmatched. The CDR3 nucleotides read TGTGCCAGCAGCCCAGGGGGGACAGGGGACCCCGAGCAGTACTTC. Protein sequence: CASSPGGTGDPEQYF.

This clonotype was recorded many times. V gene TRBV12-5 combines with J gene TRBJ2-7; D gene ambiguous. This CDR3 is built from 13 residues. Germline CDR1 is LGHNT and CDR2 is FRNRAP. V was trimmed by 4 bases and J by 3 bases, leaving 10 bases between them. The CDR3 sequence is CASGSPPFYEQYF. CDR3 coding DNA: TGTGCTAGTGGTTCACCTCCGTTCTACGAGCAGTACTTC. The whole variable domain, remainder taken from reference TRBV12-5 and TRBJ2-7, is DARVTQTPRHKVTEMGQEVTMRCQPILGHNTVFWYRQTMMQGLELLAYFRNRAPLDDSGMPKDRFSAEMPDATLATLKIQPSEPRDSAVYFCASGSPPFYEQYFGPGTRLTVT.